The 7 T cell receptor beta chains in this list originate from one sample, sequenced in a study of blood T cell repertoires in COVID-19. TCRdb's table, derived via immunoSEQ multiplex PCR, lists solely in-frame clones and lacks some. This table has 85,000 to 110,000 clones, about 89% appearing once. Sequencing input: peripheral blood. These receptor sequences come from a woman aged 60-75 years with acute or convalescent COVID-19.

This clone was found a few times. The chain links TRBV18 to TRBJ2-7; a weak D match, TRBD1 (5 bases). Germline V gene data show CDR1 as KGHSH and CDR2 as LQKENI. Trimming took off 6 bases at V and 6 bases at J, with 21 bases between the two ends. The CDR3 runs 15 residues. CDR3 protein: CASSSTQGGLGEQYV. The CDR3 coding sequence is TGTGCCAGCTCTTCCACCCAGGGTGGGCTGGGCGAGCAGTACGTC.

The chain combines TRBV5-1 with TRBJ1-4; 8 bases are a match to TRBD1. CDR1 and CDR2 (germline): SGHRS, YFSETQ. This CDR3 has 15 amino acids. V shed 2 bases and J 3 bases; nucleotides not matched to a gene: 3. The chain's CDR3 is CASSFQGAPNEKLFF. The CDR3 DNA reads TGCGCCAGCAGCTTCCAGGGGGCCCCTAATGAAAAACTGTTTTTT.

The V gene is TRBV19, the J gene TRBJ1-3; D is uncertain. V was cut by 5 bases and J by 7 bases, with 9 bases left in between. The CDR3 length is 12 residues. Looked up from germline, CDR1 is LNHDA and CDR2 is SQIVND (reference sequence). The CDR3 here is CASSSEWNTIYF. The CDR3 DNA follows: TGTGCCAGTAGTTCCGAGTGGAACACCATATATTTT.

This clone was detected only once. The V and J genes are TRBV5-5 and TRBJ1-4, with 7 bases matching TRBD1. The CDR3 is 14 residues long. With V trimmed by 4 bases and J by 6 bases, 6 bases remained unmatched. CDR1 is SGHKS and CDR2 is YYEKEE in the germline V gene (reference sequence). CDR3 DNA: TGTGCCAGCAGCAACGCAGGGGGGCATGAAAAACTGTTTTTT. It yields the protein CASSNAGGHEKLFF.

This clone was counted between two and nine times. CDR3 protein: CASSDDSGSYSSYEQYF. DNA of the CDR3: TGCGCCAGCAGTGATGATAGCGGGAGTTATAGCTCCTACGAGCAGTACTTC. The chain joins TRBV10-2 to TRBJ2-7; 9 bases map to TRBD2. Germline values: CDR1 WSHSY, CDR2 SAAADI. V lost 3 bases and J lost 0; bases outside the gene matches: 9. The CDR3 extends over 17 amino acids.

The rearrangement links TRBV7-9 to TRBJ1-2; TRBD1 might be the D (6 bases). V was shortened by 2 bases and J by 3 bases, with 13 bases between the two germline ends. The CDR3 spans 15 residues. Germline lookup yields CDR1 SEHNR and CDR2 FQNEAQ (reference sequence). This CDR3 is CASSLSGGRDYGYTF. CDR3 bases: TGTGCCAGCAGCTTAAGCGGGGGGCGCGACTATGGCTACACCTTC.

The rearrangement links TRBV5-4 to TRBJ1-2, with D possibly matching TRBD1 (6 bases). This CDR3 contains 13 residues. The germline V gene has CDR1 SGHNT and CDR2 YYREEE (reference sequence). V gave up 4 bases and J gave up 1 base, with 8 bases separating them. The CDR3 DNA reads TGTGCCAGCAGCCCGGACAGTAACTATGGCTACACCTTC. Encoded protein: CASSPDSNYGYTF.